This section outlines one T cell receptor beta chain sequence together with its context. Generated by immunoSEQ multiplex PCR, the TCRdb table keeps only in-frame clones and is missing some. The sample holds about 33,000 clones, 91% seen once. Per the germline V gene, CDR1 is SGDLS and CDR2 is YYNGEE. This CDR3 spans 15 amino acids. V lost 3 bases, J lost 7 bases, and 17 bases lay in between. This sample stems from a study of T cells in localized non-small cell lung cancer. Source: PBMCs, taken before any cancer treatment. The TCR sequence derives from a man aged 40-75 years with stage II lung adenocarcinoma. The chain recombines TRBV9 with TRBJ2-1, with a weak D call TRBD2 (5 bases). The CDR3: CASSAYLSRGNEQFF. The CDR3 bases are TGTGCCAGCAGCGCGTATCTATCCCGAGGGAATGAGCAGTTCTTC.